This TCR beta chain was observed in a study of T cells after yellow fever vaccination. Study-level background: Preparation used SMART-Seq v4 Ultra Low Input for the low-cell-number fractions. Findings of the study overall: FACS-sorted repertoires could harbor abundant contaminating bulk-population clonotypes.

Template switching by 5'RACE produced TCR cDNA, adding a universal primer site and UMIs. TCRdb re-analysed the 5' RACE reads in MiXCR, keeping a single row per CDR3 protein. The sample includes 340,000 or so distinct CDR3 sequences, roughly an eighth seen only once; the top ten take approximately 3.3%. This CDR3 comprises 14 residues. V was pared by 0 bases and J by 4 bases, with 9 bases between. Germline values: CDR1 LGHNA, CDR2 YSLEER. In the case of this clonotype: Its antigen remains unidentified.

The chain has TRBV4-3 and TRBJ1-2; no reliable D call. The sample was CD4+ T cells sorted from PBMCs, taken 15 days after the yellow fever booster vaccination. The sequence came from a man younger than 35 who received the YFV17D yellow fever vaccine. CDR3 nucleotide sequence: TGCGCCAGCAGCCAAGACTCGGTTATCTATGGCTACACCTTC. Its translation: CASSQDSVIYGYTF.